These 5 T cell receptor beta chains were sequenced from one sample in a study of blood T cell repertoires in COVID-19. Sequencing was performed with immunoSEQ multiplex PCR; in TCRdb, only in-frame clones are kept and a portion is missing. The table has 300,000 or so clones, more than 75% seen once. The specimen was peripheral blood. These receptor sequences come from a middle-aged woman who had recovered from COVID-19.

This clone was seen just once. This sequence joins TRBV5-5 and TRBJ1-2; no reliable D call. Trimming removed 4 bases at V and 3 bases at J, with 16 bases between. This CDR3 has 15 residues. Per the germline V gene, CDR1 is SGHKS and CDR2 is YYEKEE (reference sequence). The CDR3 DNA follows: TGTGCCAGCAGCCATACTTTAGAACGGGACTATGGCTACACCTTC. Its protein product is CASSHTLERDYGYTF.

About this clone itself: At one boundary the junction diverges from the germline segment, which might be a read error. CDR3 residues: CASNPQGLPEKRAF. DNA of the CDR3: TGTGCCAGCAACCCACAGGGTCTTCCCGAAAAAAGGGCCTTC. V usage is TRBV6-5 and J usage is TRBJ1-2; a possible D gene is TRBD1 (6 bases). Germline values: CDR1 MNHEY, CDR2 SVGAGI. This CDR3 contains 14 residues.

The rearrangement uses TRBV10-3 and TRBJ2-1; no definite D call. CDR3 length: 13 amino acids. V was cut by 11 bases and J by 6 bases, with 17 bases left in between. CDR1 ENHRY and CDR2 SYGVKD come from the germline V gene. The CDR3 bases are TGTGCCCTCGGCTCGACTTCGCCCAATGAGCAGTTCTTC. Translation: CALGSTSPNEQFF.

V and J are TRBV6-5 and TRBJ2-1; D not resolved. The germline V gene encodes CDR1 MNHEY and CDR2 SVGAGI. The CDR3 sequence is 16 residues long. Trimming pared 0 bases from V and 4 bases from J, leaving 13 bases between. CDR3 nucleotide sequence: TGTGCCAGCAGTTACTCGCAGGTCCTCATTTACAATGAGCAGTTCTTC. Translated: CASSYSQVLIYNEQFF.

The rearrangement joins TRBV27 to TRBJ1-2; D is uncertain. CDR3 size: 14 residues. CDR1 MNHEY and CDR2 SMNVEV come from the germline V gene (reference sequence). Trimming removed 5 bases from V and 5 bases from J, with 15 bases in between. The CDR3 DNA follows: TGTGCCAGCAGTCCACTTTCCTGGTCATATGGCTACACCTTC. Its protein is CASSPLSWSYGYTF.